This T cell receptor beta chain appears in the sequencing data of a study of a mutant IDH1 vaccine in newly diagnosed glioma. Study background: Once 4-6 weeks had passed after radiotherapy alone, vaccination started, or it started with temozolomide cycles. Treated individuals were around 60% male and around 40% female, averaging roughly 39 years of age. Most patients had received both radiotherapy and temozolomide, the prior options being radiotherapy, temozolomide, or both.

V was pared by 4 bases and J by 2 bases, with 6 bases of the junction left unmatched. Germline V gives CDR1 MGHDK, CDR2 SYGVNS. The CDR3 contains 16 residues. This clone was seen more than once but under ten times. Its matching antigen is unknown. Time point specified: week 5, during vaccination. Each vaccine dose was 300 ug of mutant IDH1 20-mer peptide, with topical imiquimod. The protocol was immunoSEQ multiplex PCR, while the TCRdb copy is restricted to in-frame clones and leaves out a portion. The table has roughly 34,000 clones, 55% to 60% seen once. The origin of this receptor is a young woman with glioma. Material: PBMCs, obtained from a glioma patient whose treatment included an IDH1 peptide vaccine. The V call is TRBV25-1, the J call TRBJ2-3, with 10 bases matching TRBD1. The CDR3 sequence is CASSVRGQGSTDTQYF. CDR3 coding DNA: TGTGCCAGCAGTGTGAGGGGACAGGGGTCCACAGATACGCAGTATTTT.